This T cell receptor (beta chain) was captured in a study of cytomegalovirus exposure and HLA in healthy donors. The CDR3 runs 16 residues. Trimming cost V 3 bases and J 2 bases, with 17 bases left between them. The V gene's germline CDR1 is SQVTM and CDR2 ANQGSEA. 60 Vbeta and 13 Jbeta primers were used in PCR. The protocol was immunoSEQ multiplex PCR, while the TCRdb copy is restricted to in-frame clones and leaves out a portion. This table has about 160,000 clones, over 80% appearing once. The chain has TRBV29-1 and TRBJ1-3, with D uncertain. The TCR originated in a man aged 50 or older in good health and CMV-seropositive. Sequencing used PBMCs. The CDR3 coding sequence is TGCAGCGTTGAGGCAAGCGGGATAAACGCTGGAAACACCATATATTTT. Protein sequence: CSVEASGINAGNTIYF. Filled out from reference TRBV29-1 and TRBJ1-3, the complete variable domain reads SAVISQKPSRDICQRGTSLTIQCQVDSQVTMMFWYRQQPGQSLTLIATANQGSEATYESGFVIDKFPISRPNLTFSTLTVSNMSPEDSSIYLCSVEASGINAGNTIYFGEGSWLTVV.